The 11 T cell receptor beta chains reported below all come from one sample, sequenced in a study of chemoradiotherapy in HPV16-positive cancers (dated by TCRdb to between 2021 and 2023). The library was obtained by the immunoSEQ multiplex PCR assay. TCRdb's version of the immuneACCESS table is confined to in-frame rearrangements and falls short of the full clone set. An unresolved V gene accounts for under half of the shortfall where checked; the remainder is of unknown origin. The sample has some 14,000 clones on record, more than 60% of them singletons. Approximately 1.3% of the sample lies in the top ten. The biological material was taken from a patient who underwent chemoradiotherapy. The receptors were sampled from a human donor with HPV-associated anogenital cancer.

The rearrangement links TRBV7-2 to TRBJ2-1, with 15 positions matching TRBD2. This CDR3 is built from 17 residues. CDR1 is SGHTA, CDR2 FQGNSA, per germline. V was clipped by 6 bases and J by 7 bases; unmatched bases: 10. Written as DNA, the CDR3 is TGTGCCAGCAGACTGGGACTAGCGGGGGGCTATTTAAATGAGCAGTTCTTC. This sequence encodes CASRLGLAGGYLNEQFF.

This clone was found a few times. The V call is TRBV7-2, the J call TRBJ1-1; no clear D gene. V was trimmed by 3 bases and J by 4 bases, leaving 9 bases between them. Germline CDR1 reads SGHTA; CDR2 reads FQGNSA. The CDR3 loop spans 13 amino acids. The CDR3 is CASSLRGGTEAFF. CDR3 in DNA: TGTGCCAGCAGCTTGAGAGGAGGCACTGAAGCTTTCTTT.

The V and J genes are TRBV9 and TRBJ2-7; D is ambiguous. V was cut by 4 bases and J by 2 bases, with 13 bases left in between. The CDR3 contains 14 residues. The germline V gene encodes CDR1 SGDLS and CDR2 YYNGEE. The chain's CDR3 is CASSSRSGAYEQYF. The CDR3 nucleotides read TGTGCCAGCAGCTCCCGGTCAGGAGCCTACGAGCAGTACTTC.

This clone came up once. The chain uses TRBV15 and TRBJ2-3, with D hard to call. The V and J ends lost 0 bases and 2 bases respectively, with 18 bases between them. CDR3 length equals 18 residues. Germline V gives CDR1 LNHNV, CDR2 YYDKDF (reference sequence). The CDR3 bases are TGTGCCACCAGCAGAGATCTGGATTCAGAGGTCATCACAGATACGCAGTATTTT. Translating it yields CATSRDLDSEVITDTQYF.

V usage is TRBV29-1 and J usage is TRBJ1-1; 7 bases are a match to TRBD1. With 6 bases clipped from V and 0 bases from J, the junction kept 7 bases outside the gene matches. The CDR3 consists of 14 residues. From germline, CDR1 is SQVTM and CDR2 ANQGSEA. The CDR3 is CSVGQETLNTEAFF. The CDR3 coding sequence is TGCAGCGTCGGACAGGAGACGTTGAACACTGAAGCTTTCTTT.

The chain joins TRBV13 to TRBJ2-1, with TRBD2 matching 7 bases. CDR1 and CDR2 (germline): PRHDT, FYEKMQ (reference sequence). The V segment lost 3 bases and the J segment 9 bases; nucleotides outside the gene matches: 8. CDR3 length: 14 residues. CDR3 protein: CASSLGTGGSEQFF. The CDR3 DNA is TGTGCCAGCAGCTTGGGCACGGGGGGTAGTGAGCAGTTCTTC.

The chain uses TRBV29-1 and TRBJ1-1; 10 bases are a match to TRBD1. From germline, CDR1 is SQVTM and CDR2 ANQGSEA. After removal of 7 bases from V and 5 bases from J, the junction contained 7 bases not matched to a gene. CDR3 length: 13 amino acids. The CDR3, as DNA: TGCAGCGGAATTGACAGGGGGCGAACTGAAGCTTTCTTT. Its translation: CSGIDRGRTEAFF.

The chain couples TRBV6-4 to TRBJ1-2; D not resolved. The germline V gene encodes CDR1 MRHNA and CDR2 SNTAGT. V gave up 9 bases and J gave up 5 bases, with 22 bases separating them. CDR3 size: 15 residues. CDR3 sequence: CASPSPPGLRYGYTF. CDR3 bases: TGTGCCAGTCCGTCCCCCCCGGGTCTTCGATATGGCTACACCTTC.

The rearrangement links TRBV11-2 to TRBJ2-1; TRBD2 matches at 7 bases. V lost 1 base, J lost 0 bases, and 3 bases stayed unmatched. Germline CDR1 reads SGHAT; CDR2 reads FQNNGV. The CDR3 spans 16 residues. The CDR3 here is CASSLVRGSSYNEQFF. The CDR3 nucleotides are TGTGCCAGCAGCTTAGTGCGGGGGAGCTCCTACAATGAGCAGTTCTTC.

This clone was observed a single time. The V call is TRBV5-1, the J call TRBJ1-3; the D is unclear. This CDR3 has 12 residues. Germline V gives CDR1 SGHRS, CDR2 YFSETQ. The V and J ends lost 4 bases and 0 bases respectively, with 2 bases between them. The CDR3 protein is CASSDSGNTIYF. The CDR3 nucleotides are TGCGCCAGCAGCGACTCTGGAAACACCATATATTTT.

This chain uses TRBV7-3 with TRBJ2-2; TRBD1 agrees at 7 bases. The CDR3 covers 12 residues. The junction had 4 bases not matched to a gene; V was cut back by 10 bases and J by 5 bases. CDR1 and CDR2 from the germline V gene are SGHTA and FQGTGA. In DNA form, the CDR3 reads TGTGCCACCTCGGACAGGACCGGGGAGCTGTTTTTT. This gives the protein CATSDRTGELFF.